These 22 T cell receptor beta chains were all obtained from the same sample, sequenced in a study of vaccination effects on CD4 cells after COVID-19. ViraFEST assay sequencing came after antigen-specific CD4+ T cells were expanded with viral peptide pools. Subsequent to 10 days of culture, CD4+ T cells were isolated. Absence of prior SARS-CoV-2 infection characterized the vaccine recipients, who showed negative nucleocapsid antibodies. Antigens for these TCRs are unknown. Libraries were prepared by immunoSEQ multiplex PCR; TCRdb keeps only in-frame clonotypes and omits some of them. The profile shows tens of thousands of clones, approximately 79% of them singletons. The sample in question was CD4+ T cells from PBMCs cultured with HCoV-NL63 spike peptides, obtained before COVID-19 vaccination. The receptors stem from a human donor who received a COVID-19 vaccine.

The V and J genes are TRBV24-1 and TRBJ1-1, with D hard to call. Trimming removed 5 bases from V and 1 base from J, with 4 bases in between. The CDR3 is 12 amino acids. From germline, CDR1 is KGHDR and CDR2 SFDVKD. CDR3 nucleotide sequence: TGTGCCACCAGTGTCGGGAACACTGAAGCTTTCTTT. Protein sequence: CATSVGNTEAFF.

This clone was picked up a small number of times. The CDR3 nucleotides read TGTGCCAGCAGCTTGGTATCGTCGGGCTCGTCCCCTTACAATGAGCAGTTCTTC. This gives the protein CASSLVSSGSSPYNEQFF. This chain joins TRBV5-5 and TRBJ2-1, with unresolved D. The CDR3 length is 18 residues. Germline CDR1 and CDR2: SGHKS and YYEKEE (reference sequence). The V end lost 0 bases, the J end lost 4 bases, and 20 bases lay between the germline ends. The full variable domain, in which reference TRBV5-5 and TRBJ2-1 provide the parts outside the CDR3, is DAGVTQSPTHLIKTRGQQVTLRCSPISGHKSVSWYQQVLGQGPQFIFQYYEKEERGRGNFPDRFSARQFPNYSSELNVNALLLGDSALYLCASSLVSSGSSPYNEQFFGPGTRLTVL.

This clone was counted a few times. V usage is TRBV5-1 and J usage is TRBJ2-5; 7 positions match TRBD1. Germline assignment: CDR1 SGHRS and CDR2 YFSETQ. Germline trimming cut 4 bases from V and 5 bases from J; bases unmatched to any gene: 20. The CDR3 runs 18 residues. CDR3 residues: CASSVWPQGYGARETQYF. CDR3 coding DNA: TGCGCCAGCAGCGTCTGGCCACAGGGGTATGGGGCCCGTGAGACCCAGTACTTC.

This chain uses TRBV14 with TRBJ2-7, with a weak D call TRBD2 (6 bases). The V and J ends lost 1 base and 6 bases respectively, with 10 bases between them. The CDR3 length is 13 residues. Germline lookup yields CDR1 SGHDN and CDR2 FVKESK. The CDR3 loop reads CASSQVGGTEQYV. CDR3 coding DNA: TGTGCCAGCAGCCAAGTTGGGGGGACCGAGCAGTACGTC.

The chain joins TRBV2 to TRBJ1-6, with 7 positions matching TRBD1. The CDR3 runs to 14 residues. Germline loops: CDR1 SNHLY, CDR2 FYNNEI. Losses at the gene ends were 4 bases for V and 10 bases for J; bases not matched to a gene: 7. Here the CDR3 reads CASSGQGTDSPLHF. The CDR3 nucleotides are TGTGCCAGCAGTGGACAGGGTACGGACTCACCCCTCCACTTT. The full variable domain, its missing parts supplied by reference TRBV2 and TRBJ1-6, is EPEVTQTPSHQVTQMGQEVILRCVPISNHLYFYWYRQILGQKVEFLVSFYNNEISEKSEIFDDQFSVERPDGSNFTLKIRSTKLEDSAMYFCASSGQGTDSPLHFGNGTRLTVT.

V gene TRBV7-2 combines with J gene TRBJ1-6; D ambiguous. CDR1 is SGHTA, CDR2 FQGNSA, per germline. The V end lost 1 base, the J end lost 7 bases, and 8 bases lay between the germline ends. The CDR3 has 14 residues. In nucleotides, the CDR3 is TGTGCCAGCAGCTTAGACTCTTTCAATTCACCCCTCCACTTT. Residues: CASSLDSFNSPLHF.

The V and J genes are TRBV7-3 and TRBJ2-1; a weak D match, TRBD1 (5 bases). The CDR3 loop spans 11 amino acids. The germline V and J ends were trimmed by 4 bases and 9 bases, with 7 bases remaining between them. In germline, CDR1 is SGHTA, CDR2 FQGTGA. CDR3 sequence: CASSSDSEQFF. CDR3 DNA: TGTGCCAGCAGCTCCGACAGTGAGCAGTTCTTC. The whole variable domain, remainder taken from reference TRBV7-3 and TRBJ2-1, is GAGVSQTPSNKVTEKGKYVELRCDPISGHTALYWYRQSLGQGPEFLIYFQGTGAADDSGLPNDRFFAVRPEGSVSTLKIQRTERGDSAVYLCASSSDSEQFFGPGTRLTVL.

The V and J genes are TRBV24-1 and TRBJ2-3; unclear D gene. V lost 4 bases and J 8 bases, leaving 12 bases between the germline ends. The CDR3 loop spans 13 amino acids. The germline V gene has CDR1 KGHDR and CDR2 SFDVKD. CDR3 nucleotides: TGTGCCACCAGTGAGCCCACAACATTTACGCAGTATTTT. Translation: CATSEPTTFTQYF.

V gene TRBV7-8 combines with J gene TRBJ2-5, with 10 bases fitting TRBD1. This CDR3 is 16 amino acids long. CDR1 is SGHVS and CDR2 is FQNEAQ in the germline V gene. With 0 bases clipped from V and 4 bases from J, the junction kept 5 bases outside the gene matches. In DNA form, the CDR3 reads TGTGCCAGCAGCTTAGCCGGACAGGGGGATGGAGAGACCCAGTACTTC. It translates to CASSLAGQGDGETQYF.

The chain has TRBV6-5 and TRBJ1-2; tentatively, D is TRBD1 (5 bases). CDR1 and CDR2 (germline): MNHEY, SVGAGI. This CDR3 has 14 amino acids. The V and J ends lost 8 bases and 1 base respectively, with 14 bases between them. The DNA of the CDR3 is TGTGCCAGCGGTAAACAGGCTATTAACTATGGCTACACCTTC. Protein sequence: CASGKQAINYGYTF.

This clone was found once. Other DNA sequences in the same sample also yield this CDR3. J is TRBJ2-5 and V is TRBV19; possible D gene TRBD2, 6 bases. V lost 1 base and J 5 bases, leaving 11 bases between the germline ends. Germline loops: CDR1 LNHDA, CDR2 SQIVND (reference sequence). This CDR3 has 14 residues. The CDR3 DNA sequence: TGTGCCAGTAGTATAGGAGGGGCGGGGGAGACCCAGTACTTC. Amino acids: CASSIGGAGETQYF.

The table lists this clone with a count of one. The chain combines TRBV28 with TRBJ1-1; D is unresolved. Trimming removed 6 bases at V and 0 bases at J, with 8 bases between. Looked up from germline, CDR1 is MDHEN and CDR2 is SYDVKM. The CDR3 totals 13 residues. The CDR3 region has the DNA TGTGCCAGCAGCCCCGCTTTGAACACTGAAGCTTTCTTT. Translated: CASSPALNTEAFF.

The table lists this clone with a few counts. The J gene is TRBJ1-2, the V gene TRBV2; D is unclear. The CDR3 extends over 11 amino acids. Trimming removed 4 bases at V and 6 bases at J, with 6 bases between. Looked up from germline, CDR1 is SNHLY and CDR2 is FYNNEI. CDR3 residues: CASSAVDGYTF. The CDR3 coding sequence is TGTGCCAGCAGTGCTGTGGATGGCTACACCTTC. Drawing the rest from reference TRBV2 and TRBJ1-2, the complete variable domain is EPEVTQTPSHQVTQMGQEVILRCVPISNHLYFYWYRQILGQKVEFLVSFYNNEISEKSEIFDDQFSVERPDGSNFTLKIRSTKLEDSAMYFCASSAVDGYTFGSGTRLTVV.

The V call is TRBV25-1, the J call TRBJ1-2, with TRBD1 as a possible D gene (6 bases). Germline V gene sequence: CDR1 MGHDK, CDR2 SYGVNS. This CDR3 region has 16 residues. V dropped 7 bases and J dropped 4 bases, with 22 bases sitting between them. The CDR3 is CASTHSGGRGTYGYTF. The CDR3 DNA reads TGTGCCAGCACCCACAGCGGGGGGCGCGGTACCTATGGCTACACCTTC.

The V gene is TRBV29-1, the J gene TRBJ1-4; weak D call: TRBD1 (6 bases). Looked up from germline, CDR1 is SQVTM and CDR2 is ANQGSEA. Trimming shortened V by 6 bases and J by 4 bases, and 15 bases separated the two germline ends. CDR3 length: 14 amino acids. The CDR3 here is CSVKGGQVNEKLFF. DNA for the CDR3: TGCAGCGTCAAGGGGGGGCAGGTTAATGAAAAACTGTTTTTT.

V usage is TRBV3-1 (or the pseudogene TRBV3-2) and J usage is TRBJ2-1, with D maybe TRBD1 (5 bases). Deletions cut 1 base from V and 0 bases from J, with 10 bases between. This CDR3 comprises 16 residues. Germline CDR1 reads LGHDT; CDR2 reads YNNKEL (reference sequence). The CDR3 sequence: CASSQGTQSSYNEQFF. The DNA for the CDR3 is TGTGCCAGCAGCCAAGGGACACAGAGCTCCTACAATGAGCAGTTCTTC.

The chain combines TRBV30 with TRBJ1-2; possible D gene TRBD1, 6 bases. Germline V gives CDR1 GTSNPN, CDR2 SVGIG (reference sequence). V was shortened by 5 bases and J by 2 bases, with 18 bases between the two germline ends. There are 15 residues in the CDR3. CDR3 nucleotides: TGTGCCTGGTACACGAACAGGGTAACAAACTATGGCTACACCTTC. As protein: CAWYTNRVTNYGYTF.

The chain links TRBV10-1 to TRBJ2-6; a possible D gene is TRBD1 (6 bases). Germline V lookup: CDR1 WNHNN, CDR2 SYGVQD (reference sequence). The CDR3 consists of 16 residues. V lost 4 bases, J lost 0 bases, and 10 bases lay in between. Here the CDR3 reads CASSGGLGSGANVLTF. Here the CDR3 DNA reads TGCGCCAGCAGTGGGGGGCTCGGCTCTGGGGCCAACGTCCTGACTTTC.

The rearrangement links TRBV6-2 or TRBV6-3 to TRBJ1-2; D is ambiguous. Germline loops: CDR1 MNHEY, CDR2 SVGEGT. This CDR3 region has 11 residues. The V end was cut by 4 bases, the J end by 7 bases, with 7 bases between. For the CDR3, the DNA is TGTGCCAGCAGTTGGCATGGTGGCTACACCTTC. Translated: CASSWHGGYTF.

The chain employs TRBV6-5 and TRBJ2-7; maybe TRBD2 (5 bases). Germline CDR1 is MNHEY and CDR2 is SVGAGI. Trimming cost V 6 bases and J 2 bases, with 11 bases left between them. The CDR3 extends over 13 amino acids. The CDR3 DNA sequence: TGTGCCAGCAGAAAGACCGGGGCCTACGAGCAGTACGTC. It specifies CASRKTGAYEQYV.

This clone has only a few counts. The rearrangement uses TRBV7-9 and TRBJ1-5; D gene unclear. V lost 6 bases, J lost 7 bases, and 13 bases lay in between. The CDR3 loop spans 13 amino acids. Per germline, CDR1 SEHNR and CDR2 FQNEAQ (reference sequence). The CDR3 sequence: CASSPKGYQPQHF. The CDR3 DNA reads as TGTGCCAGCAGTCCAAAAGGTTACCAGCCCCAGCATTTT.

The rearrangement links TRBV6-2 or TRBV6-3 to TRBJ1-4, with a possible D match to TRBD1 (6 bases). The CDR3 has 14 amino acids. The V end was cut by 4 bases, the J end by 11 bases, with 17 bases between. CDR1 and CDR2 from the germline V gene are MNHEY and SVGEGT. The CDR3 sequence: CASSWSQGGTKLFF. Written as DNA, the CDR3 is TGTGCCAGCAGTTGGTCCCAAGGGGGGACTAAACTGTTTTTT.